What follows is one T cell receptor beta chain and its context. V was clipped by 2 bases and J by 0 bases, with 6 bases between them. This CDR3 is built from 13 residues. Germline V gene sequence: CDR1 SQVTM, CDR2 ANQGSEA. This record belongs to a study of blood T cells in healthy people across ages. PCR was performed a second time for roughly 6 to 12 cycles using a sample-barcoded 5' primer and a J-beta primer mix. TCRdb analysed the 5' RACE reads with MiXCR anew, one entry per CDR3 protein. Of 1.5 million to 2 million distinct CDR3 sequences in the sample, approximately 50% were seen once. The source is a woman aged 40 to 50 in good health. V gene TRBV29-1 combines with J gene TRBJ2-3; D is undetermined. Sequencing used blood. CDR3 DNA: TGCAGCGTTGAATGGCGGAGCACAGATACGCAGTATTTT. Its protein product is CSVEWRSTDTQYF.